This T cell receptor (beta chain) was captured by sequencing in a study of shared clonotypes between healthy human individuals. Several immunoSEQ plates held equal portions of the genomic DNA taken from each subset. Some clones are missing from TCRdb's copy, which holds only in-frame ones; the method was immunoSEQ multiplex PCR. Altogether 1,400,000 or so clones are present, 97% to 99% being singletons, with the ten largest covering roughly 0.36%. With 5 bases clipped from V and 9 bases from J, the junction kept 10 bases outside the gene matches. Looked up from germline, CDR1 is SGHDT and CDR2 is YYEEEE. The CDR3 has 16 residues.

This sequence joins TRBV5-6 and TRBJ2-1, with 14 bases lining up with TRBD2. The sequenced material came from naive CD4+ T cells sorted from blood. Subset defined: CD45RA+ positively selected. This TCR derives from a man younger than 45 in good health. CDR3 sequence (DNA): TGTGCCAGCAGTCAGGGACTAGCGGGAGACATGATTGAGCAGTTCTTC. Translated: CASSQGLAGDMIEQFF.